This T cell receptor beta chain was identified in a study of monozygotic twins with inflammatory bowel disease. From its re-call of the 5' RACE reads, TCRdb lists each CDR3 protein once, without DNA. The sample totals some 170,000 distinct CDR3 sequences. This CDR3 has 17 amino acids. The germline V gene encodes CDR1 SGHNT and CDR2 YYREEE (reference sequence). As concerns this clonotype: Its cognate antigen is unknown.

Study-wide results and caveats: IBD patients exhibited fewer clonotypes shared with other individuals than healthy twins, particularly with disease activity.

The clonotype originates from a human donor with ulcerative colitis or Crohn's disease, or a healthy co-twin of an affected twin (not recorded which). The genes are TRBV5-4 and TRBJ2-3; there is no DNA to check the TCRdb D call of TRBD1. The material sequenced was blood. CDR3 loop: CASSDWRRHGSQDTQYF. Based on the CDR3 plus reference TRBV5-4 and TRBJ2-3, the full variable domain is ETGVTQSPTHLIKTRGQQVTLRCSSQSGHNTVSWYQQALGQGPQFIFQYYREEENGRGNFPPRFSGLQFPNYSSELNVNALELDDSALYLCASSDWRRHGSQDTQYFGPGTRLTVL.